Listed below are T cell receptor beta chains from one sample, sequenced in a study of OX40 agonist ivuxolimab in advanced cancers. Only in-frame clones appear in the TCRdb table, and some are missing; sequencing was by immunoSEQ multiplex PCR. The sample records tens of thousands of clones, over 80% being singletons. The sequences come from CD4+ or CD8+ T cells sorted from blood, collected in a trial of the OX40 agonist ivuxolimab. The receptors come from an adult with an advanced solid tumor such as melanoma, head and neck, liver or kidney cancer. Each CDR3 is given with its conserved first and last residue. A D gene is named only where the DNA matches it firmly. Clone size is shown for a subset of rows, as once, few, many or a class of expanded clone.

>TRBD2|TRBJ2-1|TRBV7-3|NA
TGTGCCAGCAGCTCGACTAGCGGGAGGAACAATGAGCAGTTCTTC
CASSSTSGRNNEQFF
>NA|TRBJ2-3|TRBV12-5|NA
TGTGCTAGTGGCCGGAGCAGTTCGGATACGCAGTATTTT
CASGRSSSDTQYF
>NA|TRBJ2-7|TRBV5-8|NA
TGTGCCAGCAGCTTGAACGAGCAGTACTTC
CASSLNEQYF
>TRBD1|TRBJ1-1|TRBV9|NA
TGTGCCAGCCACCCCGGGACAGGGCCTGAAGCTTTCTTT
CASHPGTGPEAFF
>TRBD2|TRBJ2-1|TRBV5-1|few
TGCGCCAGCAGCTCAGGTTCGTGGCTAGCGGTCTACAATGAGCAGTTCTTC
CASSSGSWLAVYNEQFF
>TRBD2|TRBJ2-5|TRBV7-8|NA
TGTGCCAGCAGCTTAGAGCTAGCGGGAGAGACCCAGTACTTC
CASSLELAGETQYF
>NA|TRBJ2-3|TRBV6-1|NA
TGTGCCAGCAGCCCTAGCGCCAAAGATACGCAGTATTTT
CASSPSAKDTQYF
>NA|TRBJ2-3|TRBV21-1|NA
TGTGCCAGCAGCAAAGGAACCACAGATACGCAGTATTTT
CASSKGTTDTQYF
>NA|TRBJ2-4|TRBV7-9|NA
TGTGCCAGCAGCTTCACAGTAAACATTCAGTACTTC
CASSFTVNIQYF
>NA|TRBJ2-5|TRBV5-1|NA
TGCGCCAGCAGCCCTTTACAGGGGTCGGGAGGGACCCAGTACTTC
CASSPLQGSGGTQYF
>NA|TRBJ2-2|TRBV30|NA
TGTGCCTGGAGTGTAGGGCACCGGGGAGCTGTTTTT
CAWSVGHRGAVF
>TRBD2|TRBJ2-7|TRBV6-1|NA
TGTGCCAGCAGTGAACTTCGGGGGGGGCGACACGAGCAGTACTTC
CASSELRGGRHEQYF
>NA|TRBJ1-6|TRBV5-1|NA
TGCGCCAGCGGCCCCACCGAGGGACTTGGTTCACCCCTCCACTTT
CASGPTEGLGSPLHF
>NA|TRBJ1-2|TRBV5-6|NA
TGTGCCAGCAGCTTAAGTGATTTGGGAGTAGGCTACACCTTC
CASSLSDLGVGYTF
>NA|TRBJ2-3|TRBV7-3|NA
TGTGCCAGCAGCTTAGTCGGGAGTGGCACAGATACGCAGTATTTT
CASSLVGSGTDTQYF
>TRBD1|TRBJ2-7|TRBV19|NA
TGTGCCACGAAGGAGGCAGGGGGCTTGAGGGAAACTTACGAGCAGTACTTC
CATKEAGGLRETYEQYF
>NA|TRBJ1-2|TRBV5-8|NA
TGTGCCAGCAGCCCCCGACAGGCGCCCAGCTATGGCTACACCTTC
CASSPRQAPSYGYTF
>TRBD1|TRBJ2-1|TRBV5-1|NA
TGCGCCAGCAGCTTGGGGACAGGGACTTTAAATGAGCAGTTCTTC
CASSLGTGTLNEQFF
>NA|TRBJ2-2|TRBV4-3|NA
TGCGCCAGCAGCCAAGACTGGACAGCTGCGGGATACGGGGAGCTGTTTTTT
CASSQDWTAAGYGELFF
>TRBD2|TRBJ2-7|TRBV4-1|NA
TGCGCCAGCAGCCAATGGACTAGCAAGACCCACGAGCAGTACTTC
CASSQWTSKTHEQYF
>NA|TRBJ2-7|TRBV7-3|NA
TGTGCCAGCAGCCAGGGCCCTGGGGGGGCGCAGTACTTC
CASSQGPGGAQYF
>NA|TRBJ2-7|TRBV7-9|NA
TGTGCCAGCAGCTACCGGGACCAGCCCTACGAGCAGTACTTC
CASSYRDQPYEQYF
>TRBD1|TRBJ1-4|TRBV6-1|NA
TGTGCCAGCAGGGAAACAGGGGGGGAGGGAAAACTGTTTTTT
CASRETGGEGKLFF
>NA|TRBJ1-4|TRBV2|few
TGTGCCAGCAGTGAAAGAGGGGCAACTAATGAAAAACTGTTTTTT
CASSERGATNEKLFF
>NA|TRBJ1-2|TRBV11-2|NA
TGTGCCAGCAGCTCAATATTGGGGGCTGCCTTCGGCTACACCTTC
CASSSILGAAFGYTF
>NA|TRBJ2-7|TRBV28|NA
TGTGCCAGCAGTTTAGGTACAGGGTCCTACAAATCCTACGAGCAGTACTTC
CASSLGTGSYKSYEQYF
>NA|TRBJ2-5|TRBV7-3|once
TGTGCCAGCAGCTTATTAGGAGGGGAGACCCAGTACTTC
CASSLLGGETQYF
>NA|TRBJ2-5|TRBV15|NA
TGTGCCACCAGCAGAGATATGCTAATTCCGTACTTC
CATSRDMLIPYF
>NA|TRBJ1-1|TRBV18|NA
TGTGCCAGCTCACCGTTCCAGTCTGAAGCTTTCTTT
CASSPFQSEAFF
>TRBD2|TRBJ2-5|TRBV30|NA
TGTGCCTGGAGTCTCGGGACTAGCGGGAGCGTGCGGGCTCAAGAGACCCAGTACTTC
CAWSLGTSGSVRAQETQYF
>NA|TRBJ1-2|TRBV5-6|NA
TGTGCCAGCAGCTTGGTTGGGGGAGGCTATGGCTACACCTTC
CASSLVGGGYGYTF
>NA|TRBJ2-7|TRBV28|NA
TGTGCCAGCAGCCAGATAGGCTACGAGCAGTACTTC
CASSQIGYEQYF
>NA|TRBJ2-1|TRBV5-1|once
TGCGCCAGCAGCTTGGATGTTTTGCGGGAGCAGTTCTTC
CASSLDVLREQFF
>NA|TRBJ1-5|TRBV7-9|NA
TGTGCCAGCAGCCGTTTTTTGAATGAGGGGGTGGGCAATCAGCCCCAGCATTTT
CASSRFLNEGVGNQPQHF
>NA|TRBJ1-2|TRBV19|NA
TGTGCCACCACGGACGAAGCTAACTATGGCTACACCTTC
CATTDEANYGYTF
>TRBD1|TRBJ1-2|TRBV5-1|once
TGCGCCACCGGACCGGGACAGCCCGGAGATGGCTACACCTTC
CATGPGQPGDGYTF
>NA|TRBJ2-7|TRBV5-6|NA
TGTGCCAGCAGCTCAGGGTCTAGCTCCGAGCAGTACTTC
CASSSGSSSEQYF